The sample holds a few counts of the clone carrying this T cell receptor (beta chain). Priming of first-strand cDNA relied on TRAV- and TRBV-specific primers (covering alpha and beta chains). PCR amplification of the TCRs was performed with Phusion for 20 PCR cycles, and it relied on a constant-region primer together with a V-primer adapter. TCRdb reprocessed the reads via MiXCR and lists one record per CDR3 protein. The sample has tens of thousands of distinct CDR3 sequences; 20% to 25% are singletons. This sample stems from a study of low-dose radiotherapy and immunotherapy resistance in tumors. About the study: One day before radiation and immunotherapy, intravenous cyclophosphamide 200 mg/m2 was administered, with this repeated every two weeks.

CDR3 size: 15 residues. V was pared by 0 bases and J by 0 bases, with 11 bases between. Germline CDR1 and CDR2: DFQATT and SNEGSKA (reference sequence). Time point described: after trial treatment. The treatment is: LDRT plus nivolumab, ipilimumab, low-dose cyclophosphamide and aspirin (RACIN trial). This clonotype was obtained from a female donor with ovarian cancer. The chain carries TRBV20-1 and TRBJ1-1; TRBD1 might be the D (5 bases). Here the sequenced sample was PBMCs, taken after low-dose radiotherapy plus immunotherapy. CDR3 loop: CSARDIGGLNTEAFF. The CDR3 coding sequence is TGCAGTGCTAGAGATATCGGGGGATTGAACACTGAAGCTTTCTTT.